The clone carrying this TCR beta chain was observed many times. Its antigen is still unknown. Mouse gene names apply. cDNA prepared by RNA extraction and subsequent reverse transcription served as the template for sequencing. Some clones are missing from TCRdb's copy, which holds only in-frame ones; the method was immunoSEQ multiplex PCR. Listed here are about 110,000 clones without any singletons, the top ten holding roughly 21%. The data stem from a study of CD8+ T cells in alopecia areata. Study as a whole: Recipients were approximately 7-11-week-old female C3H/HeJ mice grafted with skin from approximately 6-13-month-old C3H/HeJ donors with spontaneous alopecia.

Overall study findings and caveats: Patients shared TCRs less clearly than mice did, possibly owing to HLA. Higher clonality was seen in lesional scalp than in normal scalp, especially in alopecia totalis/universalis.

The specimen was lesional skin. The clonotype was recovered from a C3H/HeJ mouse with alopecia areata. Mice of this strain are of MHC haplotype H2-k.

CDR3 DNA, as far as it was read: TGTGCCAGCAGTGATGCTGCAGGGGGCGAT. It specifies CASSDAAGGD. The CDR3 reads in full as CASSDAAGGDEQYF. The chain has TRBV13-3 and TRBJ2-7, with 8 bases matching TRBD1. The read terminates 4 residues before the CDR3 end, so the remaining end is supplied by the germline J gene. The germline V gene has CDR1 NNHDY and CDR2 SYVADS. CDR3 size: 14 residues.